This T cell receptor beta chain was observed in a study of cytomegalovirus exposure and HLA in healthy donors. Points from the study as a whole: Earlier results showed most TCR beta V segments being productive about 90% or about 30% of the time. In a later analysis, 16,951 TCR beta sequences were associated with HLA alleles at 0.05 false discovery rate. The study listed under 200 cytomegalovirus-associated TCR beta chains.

Worth noting for this clone: The antigen remains unidentified.

Primers: 60 Vbeta forward and 13 Jbeta reverse. TCRdb's table, derived via immunoSEQ multiplex PCR, lists solely in-frame clones and lacks some. This sample has more than 75,000 clones, with approximately 69% found just once. The ends were cut back, 0 bases at V and 4 bases at J, with 10 bases in the middle. Per the germline V gene, CDR1 is SGHRS and CDR2 is YFSETQ. This CDR3 has 14 residues. The clonotype comes from a man aged 35 to 55 in good health and CMV-seropositive. Sequencing was performed on PBMCs. V gene TRBV5-1 combines with J gene TRBJ1-1; D gene uncertain. The CDR3 is CASSLEARGTEAFF. The CDR3 nucleotides are TGCGCCAGCAGCTTGGAGGCGCGGGGCACTGAAGCTTTCTTT.